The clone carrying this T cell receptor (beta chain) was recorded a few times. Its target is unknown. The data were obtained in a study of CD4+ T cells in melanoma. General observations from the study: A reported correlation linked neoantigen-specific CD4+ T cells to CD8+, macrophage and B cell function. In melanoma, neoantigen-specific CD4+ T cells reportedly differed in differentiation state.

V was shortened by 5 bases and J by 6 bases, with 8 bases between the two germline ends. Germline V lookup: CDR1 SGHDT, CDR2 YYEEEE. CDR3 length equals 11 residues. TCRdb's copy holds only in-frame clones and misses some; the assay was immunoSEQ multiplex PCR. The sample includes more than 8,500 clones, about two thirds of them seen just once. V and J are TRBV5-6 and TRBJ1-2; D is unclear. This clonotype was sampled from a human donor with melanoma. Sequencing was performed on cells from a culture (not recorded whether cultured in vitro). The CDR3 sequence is CASSRTDGYTF. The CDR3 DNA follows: TGTGCCAGCAGTCGGACTGATGGCTACACCTTC.